The 18 T cell receptor beta chains below all came from one sample that was sequenced in a study of OX40 agonist ivuxolimab in advanced cancers. The data were produced by immunoSEQ multiplex PCR, yet TCRdb's version contains in-frame clones alone and is incomplete. Among approximately 80,000 clones listed, 70% to 85% were seen once. Specimen: CD4+ or CD8+ T cells sorted from blood, collected in a trial of the OX40 agonist ivuxolimab. The source of these receptors is an adult with an advanced solid tumor such as melanoma, head and neck, liver or kidney cancer.

CDR3 loop: CASSPPGLAGVGEQFF. In DNA, the CDR3 is TGTGCCAGCAGTCCTCCGGGACTAGCGGGAGTTGGGGAGCAGTTCTTC. V gene TRBV28 combines with J gene TRBJ2-1, with 14 bases lining up with TRBD2. Unmatched junction bases numbered 10, after V lost 5 bases and J lost 10 bases. Germline V lookup: CDR1 MDHEN, CDR2 SYDVKM. This CDR3 is built from 16 residues.

The chain links TRBV19 to TRBJ2-5, with TRBD2 as a possible D gene (6 bases). CDR3 length equals 15 residues. V was clipped by 2 bases and J by 11 bases, with 21 bases between them. Germline V CDR1 and CDR2: LNHDA, SQIVND (reference sequence). The DNA of the CDR3 is TGTGCCAGTAGTATAAGGGGTCAAGAGCTCCGGGGGCAGTACTTC. This translates into CASSIRGQELRGQYF.

The genes are TRBV30 and TRBJ2-3, with 10 bases lining up with TRBD1. This CDR3 has 14 amino acids. V shed 7 bases and J 1 base; nucleotides not matched to a gene: 5. Germline lookup yields CDR1 GTSNPN and CDR2 SVGIG (reference sequence). CDR3 protein: CAYRDRGRTDTQYF. CDR3 coding DNA: TGTGCCTACCGGGACAGGGGCCGCACAGATACGCAGTATTTT. Variable domain in full (rest from reference TRBV30 and TRBJ2-3): SQTIHQWPATLVQPVGSPLSLECTVEGTSNPNLYWYRQAAGRGLQLLFYSVGIGQISSEVPQNLSASRPQDRQFILSSKKLLLSDSGFYLCAYRDRGRTDTQYFGPGTRLTVL.

V is TRBV9 and J is TRBJ1-2; a weak D match, TRBD1 (6 bases). Germline-derived CDR1 and CDR2 are SGDLS and YYNGEE. Trimming left V 6 bases short and J 5 bases short, with 20 bases between. The CDR3 sequence is 15 residues long. The CDR3 region is CASKGGGGTAYGYTF. The CDR3 bases are TGTGCCAGCAAGGGAGGGGGTGGGACTGCGTATGGCTACACCTTC. The variable domain in full, with the rest retrieved from reference TRBV9 and TRBJ1-2, is DSGVTQTPKHLITATGQRVTLRCSPRSGDLSVYWYQQSLDQGLQFLIQYYNGEERAKGNILERFSAQQFPDLHSELNLSSLELGDSALYFCASKGGGGTAYGYTFGSGTRLTVV.

The chain links TRBV30 to TRBJ2-2; D is perhaps TRBD1 (7 bases). The length of the CDR3 is 15 residues. Germline lookup yields CDR1 GTSNPN and CDR2 SVGIG (reference sequence). V lost 2 bases to trimming and J lost 3 bases, with 13 bases between them. The DNA for the CDR3 is TGTGCCTGGAGTAATTTCAGGGGGGACACCGGGGAGCTGTTTTTT. Its protein is CAWSNFRGDTGELFF.

V and J are TRBV19 and TRBJ1-2; D ambiguous. Trimming cost V 3 bases and J 7 bases, with 12 bases left between them. The CDR3 spans 13 residues. The germline V gene has CDR1 LNHDA and CDR2 SQIVND (reference sequence). The CDR3 reads CASSIWQSGGYTF. The CDR3, as DNA: TGTGCCAGTAGTATTTGGCAGTCGGGTGGCTACACCTTC.

J is TRBJ1-1 and V is TRBV7-9, with a weak D call TRBD1 (5 bases). This CDR3 spans 18 amino acids. In germline, CDR1 is SEHNR, CDR2 FQNEAQ (reference sequence). Trimming cost V 0 bases and J 6 bases, with 23 bases left between them. Here the CDR3 reads CASSLAGGIQGRWPEAFF. In nucleotides, the CDR3 is TGTGCCAGCAGCTTAGCGGGGGGGATTCAGGGTAGGTGGCCTGAAGCTTTCTTT.

The V call is TRBV10-3, the J call TRBJ2-7; tentatively, D is TRBD1 (5 bases). The V gene's germline CDR1 is ENHRY and CDR2 SYGVKD. This CDR3 comprises 14 residues. The ends were cut back, 3 bases at V and 6 bases at J, with 15 bases in the middle. This CDR3 is CAISEGASRGEQYF. In DNA, the CDR3 is TGTGCCATCAGTGAAGGGGCGTCAAGAGGCGAGCAGTACTTC.

The gene calls are TRBV28 and TRBJ2-7; 13 positions match TRBD2. Germline assignment: CDR1 MDHEN and CDR2 SYDVKM. This CDR3 contains 19 residues. V gave up 6 bases and J gave up 2 bases; unmatched junction bases: 16. Here the CDR3 reads CASSSLTLPGTSGAYEQYF. The CDR3 DNA is TGTGCCAGCAGCTCACTTACCCTTCCCGGGACTAGCGGGGCCTACGAGCAGTACTTC.

This clone was found a few times. The gene calls are TRBV5-6 and TRBJ1-5; D uncertain. This CDR3 has 12 residues. V shed 7 bases and J shed 5 bases, with 10 bases lying between them. Germline assignment: CDR1 SGHDT and CDR2 YYEEEE. The CDR3 region has the DNA TGTGCCAGCCCCCGGGGAGATCAGCCCCAGCATTTT. This translates into CASPRGDQPQHF.

The chain combines TRBV27 with TRBJ2-3; no reliable D call. The CDR3 is 13 amino acids. V lost 7 bases, J lost 2 bases, and 10 bases lay in between. CDR1 MNHEY and CDR2 SMNVEV come from the germline V gene (reference sequence). The CDR3: CASKGTHTDTQYF. Here the CDR3 DNA reads TGTGCCAGCAAAGGAACACACACAGATACGCAGTATTTT.

The CDR3 spells CAWSDRDRGIFYEQYF. The CDR3 nucleotides are TGTGCCTGGAGTGATCGGGACAGGGGAATTTTCTACGAGCAGTACTTC. The J gene is TRBJ2-7, the V gene TRBV30, with TRBD1 matching over 10 bases. The CDR3 is 16 residues long. The germline CDR1 and CDR2 sequences are GTSNPN and SVGIG (reference sequence). The J segment lost 3 bases and the V segment lost 1 base, leaving 9 bases of the junction unmatched.

The V call is TRBV7-8, the J call TRBJ1-1, with 9 bases matching TRBD1. Germline CDR1 SGHVS, CDR2 FQNEAQ. V was pared by 4 bases and J by 6 bases, with 9 bases of the junction left unmatched. The CDR3 has 15 amino acids. The CDR3 region has the DNA TGTGCCAGCAGCTCCACCGGGACAGGGTTCCCTGAAGCTTTCTTT. The encoded protein is CASSSTGTGFPEAFF.

This clone has just one count. The CDR3 DNA sequence: TGTGCCAGTAGACCAGGGGAGTTGGGCACCGGGGAGCTGTTTTTT. It specifies CASRPGELGTGELFF. V and J are TRBV19 and TRBJ2-2, with a possible D match to TRBD1 (6 bases). Trimming cost V 6 bases and J 4 bases, with 15 bases left between them. This CDR3 region has 15 residues. The germline V gene has CDR1 LNHDA and CDR2 SQIVND (reference sequence).

This sequence joins TRBV5-5 and TRBJ2-7, with TRBD1 matching 9 bases. Trimming took 2 bases from V and 4 from J; bases not matched to a gene: 4. The length of the CDR3 is 14 residues. CDR1 and CDR2 (germline): SGHKS, YYEKEE (reference sequence). The CDR3 nucleotides are TGTGCCAGCAGCTTAGCGGACAGGGGTTACGAGCAGTACTTC. This codes for CASSLADRGYEQYF.

This chain joins TRBV29-1 and TRBJ2-3; TRBD1 agrees at 7 bases. CDR1 SQVTM and CDR2 ANQGSEA come from the germline V gene. CDR3 size: 12 residues. Germline trimming cut 7 bases from V and 11 bases from J; bases unmatched to any gene: 12. CDR3 in amino acids: CSAPRQGNMQYF. The CDR3 nucleotides are TGCAGCGCCCCCCGACAGGGAAATATGCAGTATTTT.

CDR3 nucleotides: TGCGCCAGCAGCCCGGGACAGGCCCCCTACGAGCAGTACTTC. Its protein product is CASSPGQAPYEQYF. The gene calls are TRBV10-1 and TRBJ2-7; TRBD1 agrees at 8 bases. The V gene end was trimmed by 6 bases and the J gene end by 2 bases; junction bases not matched to a gene: 6. The CDR3 loop spans 14 amino acids. Germline V gene sequence: CDR1 WNHNN, CDR2 SYGVQD (reference sequence).

J is TRBJ1-4 and V is TRBV5-4; D perhaps matches TRBD1 (5 bases). The germline V and J ends were trimmed by 0 bases and 6 bases, with 12 bases remaining between them. The CDR3 length is 15 residues. Germline V gives CDR1 SGHNT, CDR2 YYREEE (reference sequence). As DNA, the CDR3 is TGTGCCAGCAGCTTGGGCGGGGGTCAGGATGAAAAACTGTTTTTT. Translation gives CASSLGGGQDEKLFF.